The 3 T cell receptor beta chains given below trace back to one sample, sequenced in a study of CD8+ T cells in alopecia areata (dated by TCRdb to 2016 to 2019). Receptor libraries were prepared by the immunoSEQ multiplex PCR assay. RNA was extracted from all samples and reverse transcribed into cDNA, which served as template for TCR sequencing. In TCRdb, the immuneACCESS table is reduced to in-frame sequences with V and J assigned. These tables do not hold every clone; where another copy was compared, an unresolved V gene accounts for under half, and the others remain unexplained. The sample records around 160,000 clones, 80% to 90% of which are singletons. Clones ranked in the top ten supply about 14% of the sample. Sample time point, as interpreted from the label and publication: baseline before oral tofacitinib. This material consisted of CD8+ T cells sorted from blood, taken at week 0. Receptor source: a human donor with alopecia areata.

V gene TRBV29-1 combines with J gene TRBJ2-5, with 8 bases fitting TRBD1. CDR3 length equals 13 residues. Trimming removed 7 bases from V and 5 bases from J; junction bases left unmatched: 9. Germline V gene lookup returns CDR1 SQVTM and CDR2 ANQGSEA. CDR3 bases: TGCAGCGACAGGACAGGGAACGGTGAGACCCAGTACTTC. Residues: CSDRTGNGETQYF.

A single count supports this clone. This rearrangement joins TRBV6-5 to TRBJ2-7, with a weak D call TRBD1 (5 bases). In germline, CDR1 is MNHEY, CDR2 SVGAGI. CDR3 length: 13 amino acids. Trimming stripped 5 bases from V and 3 bases from J, with 11 bases between. The CDR3 DNA sequence: TGTGCCAGCAGTACAGGCCCTCTCTACGAGCAGTACTTC. This translates into CASSTGPLYEQYF.

This rearrangement joins TRBV27 to TRBJ1-1; D call uncertain. Trimming left V 1 base short and J 1 base short, with 7 bases between. Germline lookup yields CDR1 MNHEY and CDR2 SMNVEV (reference sequence). This CDR3 is 14 amino acids long. The CDR3 loop reads CASSLFLGNTEAFF. In DNA, the CDR3 is TGTGCCAGCAGTTTATTTCTGGGGAACACTGAAGCTTTCTTT.